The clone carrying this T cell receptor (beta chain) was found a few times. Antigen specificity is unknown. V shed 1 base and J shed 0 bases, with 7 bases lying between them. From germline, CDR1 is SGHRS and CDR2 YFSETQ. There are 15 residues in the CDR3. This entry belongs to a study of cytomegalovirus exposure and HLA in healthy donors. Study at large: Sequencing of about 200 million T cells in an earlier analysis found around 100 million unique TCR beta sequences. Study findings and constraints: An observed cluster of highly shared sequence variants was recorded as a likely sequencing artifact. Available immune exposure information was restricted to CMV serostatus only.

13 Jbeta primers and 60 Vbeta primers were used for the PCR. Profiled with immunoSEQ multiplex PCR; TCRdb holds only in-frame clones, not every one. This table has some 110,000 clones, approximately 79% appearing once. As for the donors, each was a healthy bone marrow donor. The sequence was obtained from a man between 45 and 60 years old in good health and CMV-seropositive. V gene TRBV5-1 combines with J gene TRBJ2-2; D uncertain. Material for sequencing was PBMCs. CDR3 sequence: CASSLNPANTGELFF. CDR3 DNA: TGCGCCAGCAGCTTGAACCCAGCGAACACCGGGGAGCTGTTTTTT.